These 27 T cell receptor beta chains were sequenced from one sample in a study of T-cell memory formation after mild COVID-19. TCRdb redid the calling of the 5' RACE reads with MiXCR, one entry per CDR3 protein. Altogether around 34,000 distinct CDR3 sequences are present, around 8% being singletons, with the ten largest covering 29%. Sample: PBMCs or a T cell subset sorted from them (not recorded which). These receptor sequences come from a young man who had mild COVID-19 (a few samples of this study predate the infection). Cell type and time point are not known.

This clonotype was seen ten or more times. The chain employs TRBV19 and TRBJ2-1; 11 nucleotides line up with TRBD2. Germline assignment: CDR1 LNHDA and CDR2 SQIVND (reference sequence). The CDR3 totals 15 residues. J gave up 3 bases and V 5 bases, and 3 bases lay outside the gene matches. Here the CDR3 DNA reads TGTGCCAGTAGTTCGACTAGCGGGGACTACAATGAGCAGTTCTTC. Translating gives CASSSTSGDYNEQFF.

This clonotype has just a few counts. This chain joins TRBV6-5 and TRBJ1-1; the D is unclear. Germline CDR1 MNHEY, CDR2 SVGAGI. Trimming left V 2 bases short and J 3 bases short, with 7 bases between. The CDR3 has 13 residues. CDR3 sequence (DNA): TGTGCCAGCAGTTACATGGGGTACACTGAAGCTTTCTTT. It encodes CASSYMGYTEAFF.

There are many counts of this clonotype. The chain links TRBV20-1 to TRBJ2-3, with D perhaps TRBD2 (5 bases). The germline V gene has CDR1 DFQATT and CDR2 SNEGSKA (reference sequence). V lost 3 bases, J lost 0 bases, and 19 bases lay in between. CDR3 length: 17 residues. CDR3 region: CSASWLAVRSSTDTQYF. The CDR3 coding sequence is TGCAGTGCTAGTTGGCTAGCAGTAAGGTCTAGCACAGATACGCAGTATTTT.

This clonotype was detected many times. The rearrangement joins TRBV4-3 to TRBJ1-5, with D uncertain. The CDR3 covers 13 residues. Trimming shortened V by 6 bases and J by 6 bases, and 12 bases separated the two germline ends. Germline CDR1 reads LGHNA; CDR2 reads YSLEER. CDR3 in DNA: TGCGCCAGCAGTGCCAGTTCTGGTCAGCCCCAGCATTTT. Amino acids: CASSASSGQPQHF.

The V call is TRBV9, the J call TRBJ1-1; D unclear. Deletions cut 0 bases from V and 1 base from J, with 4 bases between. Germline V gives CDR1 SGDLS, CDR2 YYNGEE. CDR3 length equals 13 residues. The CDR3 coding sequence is TGTGCCAGCAGCGTAGAACAGAACACTGAAGCTTTCTTT. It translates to CASSVEQNTEAFF.

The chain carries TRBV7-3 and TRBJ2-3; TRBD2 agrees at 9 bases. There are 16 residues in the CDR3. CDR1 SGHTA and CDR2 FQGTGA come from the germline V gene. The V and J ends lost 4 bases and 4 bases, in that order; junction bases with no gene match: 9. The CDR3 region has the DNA TGTGCCAGCAGCTCCGTAGCGGGGGCGAGGGCAGATACGCAGTATTTT. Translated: CASSSVAGARADTQYF.

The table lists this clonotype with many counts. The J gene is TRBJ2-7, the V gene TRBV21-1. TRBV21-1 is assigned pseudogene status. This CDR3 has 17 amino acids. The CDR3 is CASSKEQSGQDPYEQYV. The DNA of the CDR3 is TGTGCCAGCAGCAAAGAACAGTCAGGACAGGATCCCTACGAGCAGTACGTC.

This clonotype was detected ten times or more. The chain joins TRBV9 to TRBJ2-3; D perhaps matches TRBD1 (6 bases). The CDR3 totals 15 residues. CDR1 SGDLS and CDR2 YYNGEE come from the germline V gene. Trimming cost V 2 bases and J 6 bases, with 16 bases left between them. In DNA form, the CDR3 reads TGTGCCAGCAGCGTCGGAACGACAGGATCGGATACGCAGTATTTT. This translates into CASSVGTTGSDTQYF.

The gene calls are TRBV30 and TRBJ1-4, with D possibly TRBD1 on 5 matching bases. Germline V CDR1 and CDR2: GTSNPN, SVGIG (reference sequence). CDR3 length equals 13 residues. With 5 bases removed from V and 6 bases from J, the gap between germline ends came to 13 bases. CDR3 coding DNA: TGTGCCTGGGGAGGGACCTCGGATGAAAAACTGTTTTTT. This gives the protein CAWGGTSDEKLFF.

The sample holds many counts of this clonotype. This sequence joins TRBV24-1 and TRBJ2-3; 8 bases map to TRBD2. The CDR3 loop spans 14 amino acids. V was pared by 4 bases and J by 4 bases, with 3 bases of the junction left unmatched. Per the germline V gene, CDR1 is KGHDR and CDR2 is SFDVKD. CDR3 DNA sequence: TGTGCCACCAGTGACGGGGGGGGGCCAGATACGCAGTATTTT. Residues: CATSDGGGPDTQYF.

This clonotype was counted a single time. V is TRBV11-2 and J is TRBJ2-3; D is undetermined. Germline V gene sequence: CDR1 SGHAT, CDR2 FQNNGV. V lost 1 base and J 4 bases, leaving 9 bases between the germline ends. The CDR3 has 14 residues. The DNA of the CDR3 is TGTGCCAGCAGCTTAGTTGCCGCGGCAGATACGCAGTATTTT. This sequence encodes CASSLVAAADTQYF. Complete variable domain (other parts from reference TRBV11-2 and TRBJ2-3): EAGVAQSPRYKIIEKRQSVAFWCNPISGHATLYWYQQILGQGPKLLIQFQNNGVVDDSQLPKDRFSAERLKGVDSTLKIQPAKLEDSAVYLCASSLVAAADTQYFGPGTRLTVL.

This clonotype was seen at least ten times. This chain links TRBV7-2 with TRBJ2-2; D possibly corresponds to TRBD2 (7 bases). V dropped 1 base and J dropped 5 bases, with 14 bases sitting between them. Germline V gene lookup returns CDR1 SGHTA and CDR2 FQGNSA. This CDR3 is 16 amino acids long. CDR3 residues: CASSLDGGANTGELFF. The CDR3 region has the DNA TGTGCCAGCAGCTTAGATGGGGGGGCTAATACCGGGGAGCTGTTTTTT. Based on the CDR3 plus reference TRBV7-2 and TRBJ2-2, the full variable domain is GAGVSQSPSNKVTEKGKDVELRCDPISGHTALYWYRQSLGQGLEFLIYFQGNSAPDKSGLPSDRFSAERTGGSVSTLTIQRTQQEDSAVYLCASSLDGGANTGELFFGEGSRLTVL.

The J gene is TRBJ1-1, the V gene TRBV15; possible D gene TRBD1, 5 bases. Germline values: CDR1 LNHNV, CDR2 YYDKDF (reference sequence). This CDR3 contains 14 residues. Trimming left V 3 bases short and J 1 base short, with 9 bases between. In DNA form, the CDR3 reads TGTGCCACCAGCAGCGACAGAGAGAACACTGAAGCTTTCTTT. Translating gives CATSSDRENTEAFF.

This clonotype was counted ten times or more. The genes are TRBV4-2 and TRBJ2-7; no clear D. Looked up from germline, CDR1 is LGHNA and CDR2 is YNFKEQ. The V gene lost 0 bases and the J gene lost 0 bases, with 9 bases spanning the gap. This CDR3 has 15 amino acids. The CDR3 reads CASSQDLDSSYEQYF. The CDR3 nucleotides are TGTGCCAGCAGCCAAGATTTAGATAGCTCCTACGAGCAGTACTTC.

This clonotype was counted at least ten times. CDR3 in amino acids: CASSPQGRVQETQYF. CDR3 nucleotide sequence: TGCGCCAGCAGCCCGCAAGGTCGGGTCCAAGAGACCCAGTACTTC. This chain links TRBV5-1 with TRBJ2-5; D ambiguous. The CDR3 loop spans 15 amino acids. The V gene's germline CDR1 is SGHRS and CDR2 YFSETQ. V gave up 4 bases and J gave up 1 base, with 14 bases separating them.

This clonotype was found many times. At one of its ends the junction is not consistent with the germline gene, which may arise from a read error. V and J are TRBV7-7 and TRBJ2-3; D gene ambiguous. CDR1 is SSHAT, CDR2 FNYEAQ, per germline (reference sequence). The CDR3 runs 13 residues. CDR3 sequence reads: CASSSRVGDTQYF. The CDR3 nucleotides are TGTGCTAGCAGCTCCCGTGTCGGGGATACGCAGTATTTT.

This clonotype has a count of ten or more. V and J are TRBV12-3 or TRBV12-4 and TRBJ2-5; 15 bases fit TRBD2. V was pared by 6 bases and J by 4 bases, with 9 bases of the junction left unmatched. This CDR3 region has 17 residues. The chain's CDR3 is CASSPGLAGGRSETQYF. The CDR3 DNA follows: TGTGCCAGCAGCCCGGGACTAGCGGGGGGCCGGTCAGAGACCCAGTACTTC.

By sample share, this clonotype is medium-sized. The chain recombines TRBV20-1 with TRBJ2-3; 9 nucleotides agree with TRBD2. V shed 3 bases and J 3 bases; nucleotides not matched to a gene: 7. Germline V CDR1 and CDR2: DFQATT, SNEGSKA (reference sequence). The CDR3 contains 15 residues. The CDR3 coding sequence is TGCAGTGCTAGCCAAAGAACTAGCGGGACAGATACGCAGTATTTT. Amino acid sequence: CSASQRTSGTDTQYF.

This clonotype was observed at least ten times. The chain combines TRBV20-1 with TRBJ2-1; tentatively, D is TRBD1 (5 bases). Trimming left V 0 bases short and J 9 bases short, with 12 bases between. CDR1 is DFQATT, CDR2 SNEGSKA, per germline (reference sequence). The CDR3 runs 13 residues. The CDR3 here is CSARDPPQGEQFF. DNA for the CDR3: TGCAGTGCTAGAGACCCCCCCCAGGGTGAGCAGTTCTTC.

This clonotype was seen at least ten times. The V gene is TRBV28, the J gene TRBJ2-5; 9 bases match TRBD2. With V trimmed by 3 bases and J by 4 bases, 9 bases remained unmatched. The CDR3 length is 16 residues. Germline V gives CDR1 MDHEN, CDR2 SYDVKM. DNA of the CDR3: TGTGCCAGCAGTTTGTGGCTAGCGGGGAGGGGAGAGACCCAGTACTTC. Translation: CASSLWLAGRGETQYF. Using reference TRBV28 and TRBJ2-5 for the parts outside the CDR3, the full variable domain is DVKVTQSSRYLVKRTGEKVFLECVQDMDHENMFWYRQDPGLGLRLIYFSYDVKMKEKGDIPEGYSVSREKKERFSLILESASTNQTSMYLCASSLWLAGRGETQYFGPGTRLLVL.

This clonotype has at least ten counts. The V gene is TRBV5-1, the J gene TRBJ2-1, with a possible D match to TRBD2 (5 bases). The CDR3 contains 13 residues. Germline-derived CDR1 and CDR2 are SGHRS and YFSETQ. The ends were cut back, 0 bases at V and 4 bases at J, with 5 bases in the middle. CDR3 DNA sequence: TGCGCCAGCAGCTTGGGCGGGTACAATGAGCAGTTCTTC. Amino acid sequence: CASSLGGYNEQFF.

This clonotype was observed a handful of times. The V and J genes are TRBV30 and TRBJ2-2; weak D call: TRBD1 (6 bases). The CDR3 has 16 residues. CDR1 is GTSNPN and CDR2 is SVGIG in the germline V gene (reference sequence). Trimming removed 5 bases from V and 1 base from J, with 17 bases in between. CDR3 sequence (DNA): TGTGCCTGGGATCTTGCGCTAGGGGGGAACACCGGGGAGCTGTTTTTT. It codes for CAWDLALGGNTGELFF.

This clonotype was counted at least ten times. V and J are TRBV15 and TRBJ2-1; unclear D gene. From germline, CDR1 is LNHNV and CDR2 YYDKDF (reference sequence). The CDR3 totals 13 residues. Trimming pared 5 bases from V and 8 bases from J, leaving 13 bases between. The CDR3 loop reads CATSPEQYHEQFF. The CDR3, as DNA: TGTGCCACCAGCCCCGAACAATATCATGAGCAGTTCTTC.

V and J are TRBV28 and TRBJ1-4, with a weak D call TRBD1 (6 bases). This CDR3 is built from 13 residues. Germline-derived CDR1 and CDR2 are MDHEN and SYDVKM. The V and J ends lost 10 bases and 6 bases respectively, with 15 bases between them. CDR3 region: CATEQGIDEKLFF. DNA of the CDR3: TGTGCCACGGAACAGGGTATTGATGAAAAACTGTTTTTT.

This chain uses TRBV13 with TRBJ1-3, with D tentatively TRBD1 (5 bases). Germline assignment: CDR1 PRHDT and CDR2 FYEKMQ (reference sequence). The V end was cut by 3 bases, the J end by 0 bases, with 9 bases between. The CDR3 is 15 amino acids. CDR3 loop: CASSFGHGSGNTIYF. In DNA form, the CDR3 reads TGTGCCAGCAGCTTCGGACACGGCTCTGGAAACACCATATATTTT.

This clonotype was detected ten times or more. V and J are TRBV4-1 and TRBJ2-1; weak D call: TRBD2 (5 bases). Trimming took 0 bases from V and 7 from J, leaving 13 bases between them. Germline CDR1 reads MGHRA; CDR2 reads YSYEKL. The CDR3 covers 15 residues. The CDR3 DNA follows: TGCGCCAGCAGCCAAGAGGAGCTAGCAGCGAATGAGCAGTTCTTC. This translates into CASSQEELAANEQFF.

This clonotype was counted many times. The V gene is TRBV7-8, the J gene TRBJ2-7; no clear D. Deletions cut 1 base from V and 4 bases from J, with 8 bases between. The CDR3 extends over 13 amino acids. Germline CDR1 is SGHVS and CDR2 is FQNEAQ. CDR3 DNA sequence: TGTGCCAGCAGCTTAGGTGAAATGTACGAGCAGTACTTC. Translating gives CASSLGEMYEQYF.